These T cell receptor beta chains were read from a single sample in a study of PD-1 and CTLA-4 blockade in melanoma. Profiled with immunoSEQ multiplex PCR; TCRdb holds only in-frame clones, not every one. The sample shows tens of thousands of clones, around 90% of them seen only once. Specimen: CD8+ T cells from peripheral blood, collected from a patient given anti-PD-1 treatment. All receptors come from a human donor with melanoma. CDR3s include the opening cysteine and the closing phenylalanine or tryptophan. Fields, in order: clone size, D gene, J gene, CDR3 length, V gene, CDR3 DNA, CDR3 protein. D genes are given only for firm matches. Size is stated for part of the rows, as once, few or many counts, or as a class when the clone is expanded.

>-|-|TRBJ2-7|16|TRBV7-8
TGTGCCAGCAGCTCCCCCGCCGGGGGACTCTCCTACGAGCAGTACTTC
CASSSPAGGLSYEQYF
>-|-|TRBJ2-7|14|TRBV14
TGTGCCAGCAGCCAAGATTCGAACCGCTACGAGCAGTACTTC
CASSQDSNRYEQYF
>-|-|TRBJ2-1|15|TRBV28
TGTGCCAGCAGTTTTTTGGGGGAGAGCTACAATGAGCAGTTCTTC
CASSFLGESYNEQFF
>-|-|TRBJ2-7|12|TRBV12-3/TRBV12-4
TGTGCCAGCAGTCCCCAAGTTGACGAGCAGTACTTC
CASSPQVDEQYF
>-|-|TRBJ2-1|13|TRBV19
TGTGCCAGTAGTAGGGGTGGTGGCAATGAGCAGTTCTTC
CASSRGGGNEQFF
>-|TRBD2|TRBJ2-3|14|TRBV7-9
TGTGCCAGCAGGCAAGCGGGAGGAGCAGATACGCAGTATTTT
CASRQAGGADTQYF
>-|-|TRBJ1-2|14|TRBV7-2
TGTGCCAGCAGCTTAGTTCGCGAAGAGAGCGGCTACACCTTC
CASSLVREESGYTF
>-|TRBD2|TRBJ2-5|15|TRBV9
TGTGCCAGCAGTTGGACTAGCGGGGACCAAGAGACCCAGTACTTC
CASSWTSGDQETQYF
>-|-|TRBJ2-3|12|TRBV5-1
TGCGCCAGCAGCTTGGCACCAGATACGCAGTATTTT
CASSLAPDTQYF
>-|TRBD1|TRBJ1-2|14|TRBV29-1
TGCAGCGTTGGGGCATCGGACAGGGACTATGGCTACACCTTC
CSVGASDRDYGYTF
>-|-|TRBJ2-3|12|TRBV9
TGTGCCAGCAGCTTGAGCACAGATACGCAGTATTTT
CASSLSTDTQYF
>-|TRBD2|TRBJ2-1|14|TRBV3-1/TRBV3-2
TGTGCCAGCAGCCAAGTTGGGGAGGGAAATGAGCAGTTCTTC
CASSQVGEGNEQFF
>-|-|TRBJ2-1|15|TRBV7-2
TGTGCCAGCAGCCCCGAGCCTTACTGGGACAATGAGCAGTTCTTC
CASSPEPYWDNEQFF
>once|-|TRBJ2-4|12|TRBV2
TGTGCCACGGTAGGGACCAAAAACATTCAGTACTTC
CATVGTKNIQYF
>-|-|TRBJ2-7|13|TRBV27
TGTGCCAGCAGCCCCGGGGGAGGTTACGAGCAGTACTTC
CASSPGGGYEQYF
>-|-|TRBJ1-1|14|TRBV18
TGTGCCAGCTCAGTGGAGGCAGGGGAACCTGAAGCTTTCTTT
CASSVEAGEPEAFF
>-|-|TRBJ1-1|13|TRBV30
TGTGCCTGGAGTGTACAAGAGAACACTGAAGCTTTCTTT
CAWSVQENTEAFF
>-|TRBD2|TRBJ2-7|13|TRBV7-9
TGTGCCAGCAGCTTAGAACTAGCGGACGAGCAGTACTTC
CASSLELADEQYF
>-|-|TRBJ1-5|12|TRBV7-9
TGTGCCAGCAGCTTAGGAAGTCAGCCCCAGCATTTT
CASSLGSQPQHF
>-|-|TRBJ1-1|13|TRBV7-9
TGTGCCAGCCTTCGGGACAAGAACACTGAAGCTTTCTTT
CASLRDKNTEAFF
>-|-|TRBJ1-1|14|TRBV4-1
TGCGCCAGCAGCCAAGAGTTAGCGAACACTGAAGCTTTCTTT
CASSQELANTEAFF
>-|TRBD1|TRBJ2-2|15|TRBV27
TGTGCCAGCCGACCGGACAGGGGGGAGACCGGGGAGCTGTTTTTT
CASRPDRGETGELFF
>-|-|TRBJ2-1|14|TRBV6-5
TGTGCCAGCAGTCCCAGGGTTTCCTACAATGAGCAGTTCTTC
CASSPRVSYNEQFF
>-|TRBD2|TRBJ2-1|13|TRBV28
TGTGCCAGCAGTTCCCAACTAGCGGGAGAACAGTTCTTC
CASSSQLAGEQFF
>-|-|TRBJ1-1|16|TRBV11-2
TGTGCCAGCAGCTTAGATCTCGCGGGTCCGAAGACTGAAGCTTTCTTT
CASSLDLAGPKTEAFF
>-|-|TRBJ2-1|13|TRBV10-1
TGCGCCAGCAGTGAGAGTCTAGCCGATGAGCAGTTCTTC
CASSESLADEQFF
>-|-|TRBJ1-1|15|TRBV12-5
TGTGCTAGTGGTTTGGACGGGGCCCTGAACACTGAAGCTTTCTTT
CASGLDGALNTEAFF
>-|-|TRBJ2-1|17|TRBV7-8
TGTGCCAGCAGTCTTTTGGGCGTAGGCCAGACGGGCCATGAGCAGTTCTTC
CASSLLGVGQTGHEQFF
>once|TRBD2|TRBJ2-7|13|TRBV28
TGTGCCAGCACGAGGGAGGGCCTCAACGAGCAGTACTTC
CASTREGLNEQYF
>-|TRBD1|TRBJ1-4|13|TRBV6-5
TGTGCCAGCAGTTACCGTACAGGGGGTGAACTGTTTTTT
CASSYRTGGELFF
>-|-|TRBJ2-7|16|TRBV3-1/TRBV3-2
TGTGCCAGCAGCCGCCCCCCTGGTAGCGGCTCCTACGAGCAGTACTTC
CASSRPPGSGSYEQYF
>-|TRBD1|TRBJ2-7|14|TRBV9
TGTGCCAGCAGCGCCCAGACAGGGTTCCACGAGCAGTACTTC
CASSAQTGFHEQYF
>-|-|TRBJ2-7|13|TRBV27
TGTGCCAGCAGTCACGGGTCGGACTACGAGCAGTACTTC
CASSHGSDYEQYF
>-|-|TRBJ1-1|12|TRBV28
TGTGCCAGCACCAGGGGAATCACTGAAGCTTTCTTT
CASTRGITEAFF
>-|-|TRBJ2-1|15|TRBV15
TGTGCCACCAGCAGGTATTTAGACAGTTACAATGAGCAGTTCTTC
CATSRYLDSYNEQFF
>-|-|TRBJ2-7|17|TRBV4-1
TGCGCCAGCAGCCACAAGGGGGACCACCGCAGCTCCTACGAGCAGTACTTC
CASSHKGDHRSSYEQYF
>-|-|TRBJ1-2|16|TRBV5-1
TGCGCCAGCAGCCCGGGCCAGGGTTTCACTAACTATGGCTACACCTTC
CASSPGQGFTNYGYTF
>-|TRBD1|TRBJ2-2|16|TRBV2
TGTGCCACCGAAAGGTGGGCAGGGGGCAGCACCGGGGAGCTGTTTTTT
CATERWAGGSTGELFF
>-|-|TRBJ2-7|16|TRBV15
TGTGCCACCAGCAGAGATCGTGGCAGTGGGGCCTACGAGCAGTACTTC
CATSRDRGSGAYEQYF
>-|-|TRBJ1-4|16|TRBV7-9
TGTGCCAGCAGCTCACCCCTCCGGGGCTCGGACGAAAAACTGTTTTTT
CASSSPLRGSDEKLFF
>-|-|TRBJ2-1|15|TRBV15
TGTGCCACCAGCAGAGATATTGCTAGTAGCAATGAGCAGTTCTTC
CATSRDIASSNEQFF
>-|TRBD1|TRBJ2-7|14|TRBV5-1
TGCGCCAGCAGCTTGACAGGGGCAGAAGGCGAGCAGTACTTC
CASSLTGAEGEQYF
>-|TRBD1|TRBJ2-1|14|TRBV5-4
TGTGCCAGCAGCCCAGGGACAGGCCCCAATGAGCAGTTCTTC
CASSPGTGPNEQFF